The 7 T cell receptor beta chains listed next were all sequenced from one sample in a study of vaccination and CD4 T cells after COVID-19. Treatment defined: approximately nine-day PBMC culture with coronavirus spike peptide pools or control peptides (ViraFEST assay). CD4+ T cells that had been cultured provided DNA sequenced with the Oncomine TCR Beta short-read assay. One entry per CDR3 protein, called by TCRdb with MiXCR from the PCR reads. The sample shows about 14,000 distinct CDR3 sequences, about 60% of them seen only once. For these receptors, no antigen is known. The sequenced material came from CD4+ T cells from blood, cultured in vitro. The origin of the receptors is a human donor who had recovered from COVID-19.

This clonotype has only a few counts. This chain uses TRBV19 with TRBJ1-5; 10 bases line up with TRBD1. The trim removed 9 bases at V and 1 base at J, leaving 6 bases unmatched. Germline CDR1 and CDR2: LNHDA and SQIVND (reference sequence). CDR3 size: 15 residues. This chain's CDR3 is CASRDRGLSNQPQHF. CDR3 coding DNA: TGTGCCAGCAGGGACAGGGGTTTAAGCAATCAGCCCCAGCATTTT.

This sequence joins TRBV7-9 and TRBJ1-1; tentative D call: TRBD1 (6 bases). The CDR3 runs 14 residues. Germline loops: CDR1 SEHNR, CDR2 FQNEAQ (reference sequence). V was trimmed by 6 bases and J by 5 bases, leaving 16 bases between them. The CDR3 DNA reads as TGTGCCAGCAGGTTTAACAGGGCTGAGACTGAAGCTTTCTTT. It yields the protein CASRFNRAETEAFF. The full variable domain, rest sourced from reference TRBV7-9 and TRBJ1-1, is DTGVSQNPRHKITKRGQNVTFRCDPISEHNRLYWYRQTLGQGPEFLTYFQNEAQLEKSRLLSDRFSAERPKGSFSTLEIQRTEQGDSAMYLCASRFNRAETEAFFGQGTRLTVV.

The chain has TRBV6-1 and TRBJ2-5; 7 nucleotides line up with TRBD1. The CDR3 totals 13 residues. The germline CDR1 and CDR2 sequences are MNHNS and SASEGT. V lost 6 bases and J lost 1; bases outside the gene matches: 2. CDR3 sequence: CASRWTGQETQYF. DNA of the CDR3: TGTGCCAGCAGATGGACAGGCCAAGAGACCCAGTACTTC.

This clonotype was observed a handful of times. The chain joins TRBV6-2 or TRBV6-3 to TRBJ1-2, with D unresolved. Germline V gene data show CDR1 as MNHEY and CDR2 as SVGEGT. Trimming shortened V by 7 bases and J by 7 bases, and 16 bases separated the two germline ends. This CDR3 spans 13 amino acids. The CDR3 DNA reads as TGTGCCAGCACCTCTCAGTTGGGTGGTGGCTACACCTTC. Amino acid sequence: CASTSQLGGGYTF.

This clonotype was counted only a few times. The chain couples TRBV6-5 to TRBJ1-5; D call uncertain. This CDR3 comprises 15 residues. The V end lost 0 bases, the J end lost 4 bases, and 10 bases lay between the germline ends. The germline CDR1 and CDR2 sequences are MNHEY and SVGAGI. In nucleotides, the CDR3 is TGTGCCAGCAGTTACTCGGTGGGGTCTAATCAGCCCCAGCATTTT. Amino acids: CASSYSVGSNQPQHF.

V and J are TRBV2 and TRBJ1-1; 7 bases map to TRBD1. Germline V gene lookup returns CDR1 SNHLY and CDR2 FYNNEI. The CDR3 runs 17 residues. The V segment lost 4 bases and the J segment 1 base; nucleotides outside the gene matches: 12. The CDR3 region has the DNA TGTGCCAGCAGTGTTAGAAGTGGATACAGGGGGAACACTGAAGCTTTCTTT. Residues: CASSVRSGYRGNTEAFF.

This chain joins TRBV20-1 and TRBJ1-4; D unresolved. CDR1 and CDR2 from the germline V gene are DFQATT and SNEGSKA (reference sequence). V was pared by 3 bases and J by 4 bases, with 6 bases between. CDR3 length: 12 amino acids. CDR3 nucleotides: TGCAGTGCTAGCCGGGATAATGAAAAACTGTTTTTT. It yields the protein CSASRDNEKLFF.